What follows describes a single T cell receptor (beta chain). Its target antigen remains unknown. Qualities for individual bases were not recorded, and no much larger clone is one base off. The germline V gene specifies SGHRS as CDR1 and YFSETQ as CDR2. Relative to germline, V is missing 7 bases and J is missing 1 base, with 10 bases of the junction outside any gene match. Spanning cysteine to phenylalanine, the CDR3 consists of 15 amino acids. Here the CDR3 DNA is all that survives: 45 bases in frame from base 1. To be included, a participant needed at least one PBMC sample from before ART initiation plus at least two post-ART samples. All participants with HIV were treated in the United States of America. Before DNA extraction, cryopreserved samples containing roughly 0.9-11 million PBMC were thawed and washed. At the time of the earliest PBMC sample for each participant with HIV, ages ranged from 23 to 54 years. PBMC samples were contributed by each participant from 1-4 timepoints before ART initiation and 2-8 timepoints after ART initiation, with a median of 7 samples. For every participant, serial HIV viral load, CD4+ T-cell count, ART history and demographic data were obtained. A Qiagen kit on a QIAcube was used to extract genomic DNA from unsorted PBMC, with samples processed in batches of 12.

The sample is drawn from a study of long-term antiretroviral therapy in people with HIV (dated by TCRdb to the early 2020s). Concerning the study at large: The earliest samples were collected about a decade before the 2015 WHO recommendation for immediate ART, when ART was typically delayed until CD4 counts fell. Whether ART initiation and durable HIV suppression were associated with changes in peripheral blood TRB repertoire composition and diversity was tested in a retrospective serial study. A total of around 200 cryopreserved PBMC samples were contributed to the cohort by 30 adults with confirmed HIV infection, with samples collected serially over a mean of roughly six years (range 1-12). About two fifths of the roughly 30 participants with HIV were female. No cross-contamination during QIAcube processing was seen in test extractions of a monoclonal T-cell line run alongside roughly 30 polyclonal samples. Overall results and qualifications from the work: A significant increase in TRB diversity was found to be associated with ART initiation, although TRB diversity was observed to remain significantly below that of transplant donor controls even after long-term ART. CDR3 length ranges in HIV repertoires were narrower than in controls, and network structure suggested an antigen-experienced repertoire with only a slight naive shift after ART. Because cell numbers in pre-ART samples were limited, unsorted PBMC were profiled instead of sorted CD4+ and CD8+ T cells. The samples were dated from 2004 to 2017, and the ART regimens that were used may be less effective than current ART regimens. The repertoire was dominated across all time points by expanded TRB clones identified before ART initiation, although this dominance was seen to fluctuate and to decrease in many PLHIV after ART. Inferences about post-ART repertoire changes were limited because no data were available on ART adherence, viral resistance or therapy changes. Because PBMC availability was limited, only the TCR beta chain was sequenced, with no alpha chain pairing.

Sequencing of the TRB variable region was done with the immunoSEQ hsTCRB v3.0 assay at survey level resolution. TRB sequencing targeted a depth of about 40,000-50,000 T-cell genomes per sample. Pooled TRB libraries were sequenced on an Illumina MiSeq with a v3 150-cycle kit. Processing in the source paper ran as follows. Analysis of repertoires was carried out in R inside a reproducible Nextflow workflow spanning QC, data transformation and analysis. LymphoSeq2, an R package for exploring AIRR-Seq data, was used to implement the custom analyses. Several samples yielding fewer than 5000 total TRB sequences were excluded, leaving around 190 analyzed HIV repertoires. Among the roughly 190 retained HIV repertoires, fewer than 65 were collected before ART initiation and more than 120 after ART initiation. Each repertoire was downsampled to 5000 TRB nucleotide sequences, and summary statistics were averaged across 100 downsampling iterations. Only TRB sequences with CDR3 regions of at least seven amino acids were retained for analysis. Two measures captured diversity: a Shannon entropy-derived clonality score and the Gini coefficient. Repertoire networks linked the top 5000 CDR3 amino acid sequences whenever two sequences differed by an edit distance of one. GLIPH2 predicted antigen specificity groups and MHC restriction for TRB CDR3 amino acid sequences. To flag known associations with CMV, EBV, HIV or tissue antigens, CDR3 amino acid sequences were compared against VDJdb and McPAS-TCR. Pre-ART, post-ART and control groups were compared with Wilcoxon signed-rank tests and Holm-Bonferroni correction. TCRdb provides this immuneACCESS table in a form limited to in-frame rearrangements. Some clones are lacking; in checked studies, under half of them reflect an unresolved V gene, and why the rest are absent is not known. V and J calls and clone size are those listed in that table; D and trimming were worked out from the DNA. Recorded for this sample are approximately 22,000 clones; around 83% of them occurred a single time. In total, the top ten clones hold about 4.6% of the sample.

The rearranged segments are TRBV5-1 and TRBJ2-5, and TRBD2 aligns with 7 junction nucleotides. The source was unsorted PBMCs, collected 1.3 years after starting antiretroviral therapy. The TCR was taken from a man aged 55 to 70 with HIV. The CDR3 protein sequence reads: CASCLGLAGQETQYF. The sequenced DNA is TGCGCCAGCTGTTTAGGATTAGCGGGCCAAGAGACCCAGTACTTC. The full variable domain, with segments outside the CDR3 supplied by the reference TRBV5-1 and TRBJ2-5 proteins, appears as KAGVTQTPRYLIKTRGQQVTLSCSPISGHRSVSWYQQTPGQGLQFLFEYFSETQRNKGNFPGRFSGRQFSNSRSEMNVSTLELGDSALYLCASCLGLAGQETQYFGPGTRLLVL.